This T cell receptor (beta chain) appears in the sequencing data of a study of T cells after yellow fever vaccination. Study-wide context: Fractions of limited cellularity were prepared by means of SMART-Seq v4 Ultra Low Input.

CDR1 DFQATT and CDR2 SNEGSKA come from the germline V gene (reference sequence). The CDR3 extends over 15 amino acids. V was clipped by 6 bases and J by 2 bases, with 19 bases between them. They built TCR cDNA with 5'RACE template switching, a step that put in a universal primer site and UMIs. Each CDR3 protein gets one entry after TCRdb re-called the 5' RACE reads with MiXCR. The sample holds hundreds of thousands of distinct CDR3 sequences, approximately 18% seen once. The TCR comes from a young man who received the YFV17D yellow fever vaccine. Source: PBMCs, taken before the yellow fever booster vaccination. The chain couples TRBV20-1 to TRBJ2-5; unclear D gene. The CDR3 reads CSAPLVGGIQETQYF. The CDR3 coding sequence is TGCAGTGCCCCCCTAGTAGGCGGTATACAAGAGACCCAGTACTTC.